This TCR beta chain derives from a study of beta chain features in type 1 diabetes. Remarks on this clone: Its specificity is unknown.

Points from the study as a whole: For Type 1 diabetes patients, all four CD4+ subsets carried TCRB CDR3s that were moderately but significantly shorter.

The CDR3 contains 13 residues. The germline gives CDR1 SGHRS, CDR2 YFSETQ. Trimming stripped 5 bases from V and 2 bases from J, with 11 bases between. The single heparinised draw taken from each donor contained approximately 100 mL of blood on average. The whole isolated RNA underwent reverse transcription, so sequencing captured expressed TCRB transcripts. Profiled with immunoSEQ multiplex PCR; TCRdb holds only in-frame clones, not every one. Altogether 300,000 or so clones are present, roughly 14% being singletons, with the ten largest covering approximately 0.016%. This sequence joins TRBV5-1 and TRBJ2-7; TRBD1 is a possible D gene (6 bases). This sequence originates from a woman younger than 35 with type 1 diabetes. The sample comprised naive CD4+ T cells from blood. The CDR3 region is CASRAGVTYEQYF. The CDR3 DNA is TGCGCCAGCAGGGCAGGGGTAACCTACGAGCAGTACTTC.